This T cell receptor beta chain emerged from a study of cytomegalovirus exposure and HLA in healthy donors. The germline V gene encodes CDR1 SGDLS and CDR2 YYNGEE. With 0 bases removed from V and 3 bases from J, the gap between germline ends came to 12 bases. The CDR3 covers 15 residues. The PCR used 60 Vbeta and 13 Jbeta primers. Sequencing used immunoSEQ multiplex PCR; TCRdb keeps in-frame clones, though not all of them. The sample includes about 250,000 clones, 70% to 90% of them seen just once. This receptor was identified in a girl aged 2-10 years in good health and CMV-seronegative. Sequencing input: PBMCs. The chain recombines TRBV9 with TRBJ1-1, with D perhaps TRBD1 (6 bases). The CDR3 here is CASSVDGRGDTEAFF. CDR3 DNA: TGTGCCAGCAGCGTAGATGGGAGGGGGGACACTGAAGCTTTCTTT.